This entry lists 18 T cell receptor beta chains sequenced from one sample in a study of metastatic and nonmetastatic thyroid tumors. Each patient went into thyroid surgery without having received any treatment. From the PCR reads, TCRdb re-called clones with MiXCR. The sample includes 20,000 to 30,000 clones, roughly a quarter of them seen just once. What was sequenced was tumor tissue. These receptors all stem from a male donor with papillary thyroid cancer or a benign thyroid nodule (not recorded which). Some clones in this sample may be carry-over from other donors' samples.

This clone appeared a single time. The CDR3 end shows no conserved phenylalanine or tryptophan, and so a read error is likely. CDR3 loop: CASKGHANTEAFL. As DNA, the CDR3 is TGTGCCAGCAAGGGACATGCGAACACTGAAGCTTTCCTT. The rearrangement joins TRBV12-3 or TRBV12-4 to TRBJ1-1, with D maybe TRBD1 (6 bases). CDR3 length: 13 residues. Trimming left V 7 bases short and J 1 base short, with 10 bases between.

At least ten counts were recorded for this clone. The CDR3 DNA sequence: TGTGCCAGCAGCCCATACCTGACAGGGGGCGATCATGGCTACACCTTC. This codes for CASSPYLTGGDHGYTF. The V and J genes are TRBV11-2 and TRBJ1-2; 10 bases match TRBD1. The CDR3 has 16 residues. V was clipped by 5 bases and J by 6 bases; unmatched bases: 12. Per germline, CDR1 SGHAT and CDR2 FQNNGV.

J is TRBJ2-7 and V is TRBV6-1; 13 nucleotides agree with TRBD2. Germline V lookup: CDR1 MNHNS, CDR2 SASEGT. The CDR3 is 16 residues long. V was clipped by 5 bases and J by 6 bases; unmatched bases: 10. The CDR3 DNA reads TGTGCCAGCAGTCAAGGACTAGCGGGAGACGTGGTCGAGCAGTACTTC. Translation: CASSQGLAGDVVEQYF.

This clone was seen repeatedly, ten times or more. In nucleotides, the CDR3 is TGTGCCGGATCGACCTCGGGGCCTGAAGCTTTCTTT. Amino acid sequence: CAGSTSGPEAFF. This chain joins TRBV7-9 and TRBJ1-1, with D perhaps matching TRBD1 (5 bases). Germline V CDR1 and CDR2: SEHNR, FQNEAQ (reference sequence). The V and J ends lost 11 bases and 6 bases respectively, with 16 bases between them. This CDR3 has 12 amino acids. The full variable domain, its missing parts supplied by reference TRBV7-9 and TRBJ1-1, is DTGVSQNPRHKITKRGQNVTFRCDPISEHNRLYWYRQTLGQGPEFLTYFQNEAQLEKSRLLSDRFSAERPKGSFSTLEIQRTEQGDSAMYLCAGSTSGPEAFFGQGTRLTVV.

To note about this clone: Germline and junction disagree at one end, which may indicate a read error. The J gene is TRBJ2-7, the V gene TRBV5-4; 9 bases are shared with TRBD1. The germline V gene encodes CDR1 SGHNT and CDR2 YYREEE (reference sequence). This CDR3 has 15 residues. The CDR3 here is CSSSAGTGCSYEQYF. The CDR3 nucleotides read TGTTCCAGCAGCGCCGGGACAGGGTGCTCCTACGAGCAGTACTTC.

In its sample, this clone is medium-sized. The CDR3 sequence is CASSLSRDSNYEQYF. Written as DNA, the CDR3 is TGTGCCAGCAGTTTAAGTCGGGACAGCAACTACGAGCAGTACTTC. This chain uses TRBV27 with TRBJ2-7; 7 bases are a match to TRBD1. This CDR3 comprises 15 residues. The J segment lost 3 bases and the V segment lost 2 bases, leaving 7 bases of the junction unmatched. The germline CDR1 and CDR2 sequences are MNHEY and SMNVEV (reference sequence).

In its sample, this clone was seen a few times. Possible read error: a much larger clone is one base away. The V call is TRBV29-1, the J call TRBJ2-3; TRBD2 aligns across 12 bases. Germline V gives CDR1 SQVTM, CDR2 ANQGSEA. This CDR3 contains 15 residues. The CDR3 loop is CSVEMGLAGTDKQYF. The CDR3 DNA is TGCAGCGTTGAAATGGGACTAGCGGGCACAGATAAGCAGTATTTT.

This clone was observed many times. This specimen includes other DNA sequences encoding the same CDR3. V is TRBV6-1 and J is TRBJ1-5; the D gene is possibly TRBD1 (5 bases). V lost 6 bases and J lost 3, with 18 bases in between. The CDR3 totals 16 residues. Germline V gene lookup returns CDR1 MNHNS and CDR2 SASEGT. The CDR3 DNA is TGTGCCAGCAGCCTCTCCCGAGGGGTCCTCAATCAGCCCCAGCATTTT. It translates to CASSLSRGVLNQPQHF.

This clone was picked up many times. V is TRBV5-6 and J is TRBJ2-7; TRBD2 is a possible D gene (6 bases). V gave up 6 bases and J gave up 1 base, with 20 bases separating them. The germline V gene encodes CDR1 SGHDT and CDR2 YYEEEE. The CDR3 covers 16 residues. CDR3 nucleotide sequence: TGTGCCAGCACTCGGGGGATAGGGGCGGGGTCCTACGAGCAGTACTTC. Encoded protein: CASTRGIGAGSYEQYF.

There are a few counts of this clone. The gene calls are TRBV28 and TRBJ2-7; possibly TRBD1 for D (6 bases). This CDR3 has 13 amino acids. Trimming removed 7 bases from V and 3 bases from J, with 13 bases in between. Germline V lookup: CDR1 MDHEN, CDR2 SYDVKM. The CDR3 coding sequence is TGTGCCAGCACCACGGACAGATACTACGAGCAGTACTTC. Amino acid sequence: CASTTDRYYEQYF.

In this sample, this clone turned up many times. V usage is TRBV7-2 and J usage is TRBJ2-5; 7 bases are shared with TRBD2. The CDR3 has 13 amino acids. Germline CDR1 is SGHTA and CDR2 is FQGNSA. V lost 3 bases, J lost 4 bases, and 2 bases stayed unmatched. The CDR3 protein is CASSLGGRETQYF. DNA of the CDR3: TGTGCCAGCAGCTTGGGGGGGAGAGAGACCCAGTACTTC.

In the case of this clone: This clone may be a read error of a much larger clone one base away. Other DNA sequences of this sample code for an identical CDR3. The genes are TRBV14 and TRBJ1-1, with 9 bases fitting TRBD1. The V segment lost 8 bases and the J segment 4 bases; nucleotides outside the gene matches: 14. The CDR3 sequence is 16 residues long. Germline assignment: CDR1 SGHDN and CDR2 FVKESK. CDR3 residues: CASRPQLGTGFTEAFF. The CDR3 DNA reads TGTGCCAGCCGTCCTCAGCTCGGGACAGGGTTCACTGAAGCTTTCTTT.

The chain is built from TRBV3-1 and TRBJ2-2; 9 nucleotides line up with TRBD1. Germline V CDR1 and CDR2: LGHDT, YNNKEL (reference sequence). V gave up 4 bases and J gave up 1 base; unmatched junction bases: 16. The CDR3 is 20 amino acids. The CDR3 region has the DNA TGTGCCAGCAGCCCCCGGGACAGGGTTTTAGCTAGCGGGAACACCGGGGAGCTGTTTTTT. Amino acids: CASSPRDRVLASGNTGELFF.

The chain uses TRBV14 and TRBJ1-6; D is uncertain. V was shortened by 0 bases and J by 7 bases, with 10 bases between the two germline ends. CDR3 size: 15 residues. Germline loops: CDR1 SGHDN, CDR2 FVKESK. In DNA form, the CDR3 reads TGTGCCAGCAGCCAAGACCGGACGGGGAATTCACCCCTCCACTTT. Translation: CASSQDRTGNSPLHF.

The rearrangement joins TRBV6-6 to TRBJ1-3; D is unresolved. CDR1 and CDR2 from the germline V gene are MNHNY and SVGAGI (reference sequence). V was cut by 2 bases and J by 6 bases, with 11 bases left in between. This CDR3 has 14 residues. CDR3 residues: CASSYPTPVNTIYF. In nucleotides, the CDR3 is TGTGCCAGCAGTTACCCGACCCCTGTAAACACCATATATTTT.

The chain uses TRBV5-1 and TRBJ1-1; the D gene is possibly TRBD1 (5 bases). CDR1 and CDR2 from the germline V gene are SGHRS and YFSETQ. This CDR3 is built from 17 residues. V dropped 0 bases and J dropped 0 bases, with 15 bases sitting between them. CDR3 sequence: CASSLAPGLLMNTEAFF. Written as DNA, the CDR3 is TGCGCCAGCAGCTTGGCTCCAGGGCTACTTATGAACACTGAAGCTTTCTTT. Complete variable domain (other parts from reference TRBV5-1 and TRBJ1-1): KAGVTQTPRYLIKTRGQQVTLSCSPISGHRSVSWYQQTPGQGLQFLFEYFSETQRNKGNFPGRFSGRQFSNSRSEMNVSTLELGDSALYLCASSLAPGLLMNTEAFFGQGTRLTVV.

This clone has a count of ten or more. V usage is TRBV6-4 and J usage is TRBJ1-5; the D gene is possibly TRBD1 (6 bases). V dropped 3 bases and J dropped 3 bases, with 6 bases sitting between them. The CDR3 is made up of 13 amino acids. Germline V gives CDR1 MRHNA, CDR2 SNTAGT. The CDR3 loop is CASSEGANQPQHF. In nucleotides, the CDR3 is TGTGCCAGCAGTGAGGGGGCCAATCAGCCCCAGCATTTT.

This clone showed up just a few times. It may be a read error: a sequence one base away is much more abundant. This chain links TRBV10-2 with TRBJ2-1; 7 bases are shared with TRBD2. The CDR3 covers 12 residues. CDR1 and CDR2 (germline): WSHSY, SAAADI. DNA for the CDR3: TGCTCCAGCGGGACGATTTACAATGAGCAGTTCTTC. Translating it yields CSSGTIYNEQFF.